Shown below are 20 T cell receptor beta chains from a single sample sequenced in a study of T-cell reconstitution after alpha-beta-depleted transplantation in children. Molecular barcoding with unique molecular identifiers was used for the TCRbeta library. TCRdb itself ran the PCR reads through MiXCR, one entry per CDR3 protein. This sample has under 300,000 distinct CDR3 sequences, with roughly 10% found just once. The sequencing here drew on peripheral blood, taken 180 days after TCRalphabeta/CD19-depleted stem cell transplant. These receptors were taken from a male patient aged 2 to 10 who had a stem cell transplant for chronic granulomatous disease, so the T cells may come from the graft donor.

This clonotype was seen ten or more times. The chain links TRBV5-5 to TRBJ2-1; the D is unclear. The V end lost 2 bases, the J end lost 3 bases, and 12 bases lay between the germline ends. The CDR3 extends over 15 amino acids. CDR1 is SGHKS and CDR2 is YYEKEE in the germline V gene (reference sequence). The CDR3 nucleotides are TGTGCCAGCAGCTTATGGGGTGAAGGCTACAATGAGCAGTTCTTC. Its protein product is CASSLWGEGYNEQFF.

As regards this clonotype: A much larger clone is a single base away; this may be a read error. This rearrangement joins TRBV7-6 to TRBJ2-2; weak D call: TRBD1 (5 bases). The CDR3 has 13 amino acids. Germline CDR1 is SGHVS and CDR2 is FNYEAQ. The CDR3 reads CATSLQETGELFF. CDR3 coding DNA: TGTGCCACCAGCCTACAGGAGACCGGGGAGCTGTTTTTT.

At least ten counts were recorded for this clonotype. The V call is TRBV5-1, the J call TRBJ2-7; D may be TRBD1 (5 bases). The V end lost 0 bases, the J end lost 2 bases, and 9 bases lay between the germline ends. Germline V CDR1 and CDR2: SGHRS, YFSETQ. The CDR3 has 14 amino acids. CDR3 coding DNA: TGCGCCAGCAGCTTGGACAGGCGCGCCTACGAGCAGTACTTC. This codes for CASSLDRRAYEQYF.

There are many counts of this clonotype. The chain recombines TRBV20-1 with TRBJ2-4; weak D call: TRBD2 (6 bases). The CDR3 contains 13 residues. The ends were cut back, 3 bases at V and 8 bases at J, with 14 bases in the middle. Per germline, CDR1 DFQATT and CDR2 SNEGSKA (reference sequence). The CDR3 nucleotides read TGCAGTGCTAGCAGCGGGCCGAAGGACATTCAGTACTTC. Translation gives CSASSGPKDIQYF.

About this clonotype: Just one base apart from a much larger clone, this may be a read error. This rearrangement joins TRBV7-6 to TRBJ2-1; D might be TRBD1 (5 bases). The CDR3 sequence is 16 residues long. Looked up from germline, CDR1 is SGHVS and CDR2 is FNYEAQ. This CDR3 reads CPSSPPGAGLQNEQFF. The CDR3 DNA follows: TGTCCCAGCAGCCCACCGGGCGCAGGGTTACAGAATGAGCAGTTCTTC.

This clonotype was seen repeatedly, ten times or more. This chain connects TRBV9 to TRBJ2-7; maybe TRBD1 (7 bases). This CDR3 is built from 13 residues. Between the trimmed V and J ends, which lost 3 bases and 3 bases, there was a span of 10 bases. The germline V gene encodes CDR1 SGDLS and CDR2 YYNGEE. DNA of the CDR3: TGTGCCAGCAGCGCGCGGGACAGCTACGAGCAGTACTTC. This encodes CASSARDSYEQYF.

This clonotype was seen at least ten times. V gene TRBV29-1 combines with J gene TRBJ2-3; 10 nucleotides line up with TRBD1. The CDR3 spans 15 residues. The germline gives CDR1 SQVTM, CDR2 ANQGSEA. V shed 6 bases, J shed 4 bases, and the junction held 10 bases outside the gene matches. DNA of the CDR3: TGCAGCGTCGAATCCGGGACAGGGGCACCAGATACGCAGTATTTT. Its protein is CSVESGTGAPDTQYF.

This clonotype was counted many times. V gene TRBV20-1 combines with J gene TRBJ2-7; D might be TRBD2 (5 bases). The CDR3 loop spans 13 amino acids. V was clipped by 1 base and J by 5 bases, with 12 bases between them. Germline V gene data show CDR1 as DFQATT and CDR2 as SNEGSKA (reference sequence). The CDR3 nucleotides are TGCAGTGCTAGAGGCCGGGGATCCCACGAGCAGTACTTC. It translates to CSARGRGSHEQYF.

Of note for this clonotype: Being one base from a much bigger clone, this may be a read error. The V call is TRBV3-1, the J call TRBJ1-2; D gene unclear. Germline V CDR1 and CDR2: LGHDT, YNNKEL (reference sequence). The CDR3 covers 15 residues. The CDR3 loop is CACSQDYWGGYGYTF. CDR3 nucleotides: TGTGCCTGCAGCCAAGATTATTGGGGAGGGTATGGCTACACCTTC.

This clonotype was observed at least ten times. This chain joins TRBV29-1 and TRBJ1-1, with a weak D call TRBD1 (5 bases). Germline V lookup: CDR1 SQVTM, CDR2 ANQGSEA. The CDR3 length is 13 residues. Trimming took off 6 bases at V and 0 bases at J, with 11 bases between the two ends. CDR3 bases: TGCAGCGTGAGGGGCGTCCTGAACACTGAAGCTTTCTTT. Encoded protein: CSVRGVLNTEAFF.

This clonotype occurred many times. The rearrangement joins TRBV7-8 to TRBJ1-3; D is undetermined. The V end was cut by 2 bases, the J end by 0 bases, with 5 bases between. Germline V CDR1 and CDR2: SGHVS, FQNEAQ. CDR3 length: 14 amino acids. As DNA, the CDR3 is TGTGCCAGCAGCTTAAGGACCTCTGGAAACACCATATATTTT. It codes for CASSLRTSGNTIYF.

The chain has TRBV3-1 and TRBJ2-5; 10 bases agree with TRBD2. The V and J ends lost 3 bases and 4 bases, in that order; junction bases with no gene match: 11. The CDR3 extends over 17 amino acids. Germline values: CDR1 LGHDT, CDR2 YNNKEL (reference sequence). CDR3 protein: CASSHISGRKGRETQYF. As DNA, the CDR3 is TGTGCCAGCAGCCACATTAGCGGGAGGAAGGGTAGAGAGACCCAGTACTTC.

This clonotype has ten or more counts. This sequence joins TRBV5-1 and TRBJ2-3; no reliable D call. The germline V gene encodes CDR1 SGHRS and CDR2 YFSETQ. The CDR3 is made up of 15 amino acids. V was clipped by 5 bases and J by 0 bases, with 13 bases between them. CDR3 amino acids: CASRGWNKSTDTQYF. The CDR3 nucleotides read TGCGCCAGCAGGGGGTGGAACAAGAGCACAGATACGCAGTATTTT.

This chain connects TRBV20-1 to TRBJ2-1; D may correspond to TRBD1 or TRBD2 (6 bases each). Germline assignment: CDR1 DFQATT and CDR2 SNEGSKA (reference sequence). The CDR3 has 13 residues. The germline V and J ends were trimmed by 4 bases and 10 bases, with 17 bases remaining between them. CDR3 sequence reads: CSAIDLRGVEQFF. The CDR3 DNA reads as TGCAGTGCTATAGACCTAAGGGGGGTGGAGCAGTTCTTC.

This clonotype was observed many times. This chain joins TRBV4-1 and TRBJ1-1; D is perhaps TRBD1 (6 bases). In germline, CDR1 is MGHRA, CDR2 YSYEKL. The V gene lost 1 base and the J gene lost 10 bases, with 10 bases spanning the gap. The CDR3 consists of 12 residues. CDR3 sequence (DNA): TGCGCCAGCAGCCAAGGCACGGGGGCAGCTTTCTTT. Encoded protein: CASSQGTGAAFF.

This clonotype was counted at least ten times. CDR3 nucleotides: TGTGCCAGCAGCCTGTCGGGACAGGGTCCCGTAAGCTCCTACGAGCAGTACTTC. Its translation: CASSLSGQGPVSSYEQYF. The chain links TRBV11-2 to TRBJ2-7; TRBD1 matches at 9 bases. Losses at the gene ends were 5 bases for V and 0 bases for J; bases not matched to a gene: 14. Germline CDR1 SGHAT, CDR2 FQNNGV. The CDR3 length is 18 residues.

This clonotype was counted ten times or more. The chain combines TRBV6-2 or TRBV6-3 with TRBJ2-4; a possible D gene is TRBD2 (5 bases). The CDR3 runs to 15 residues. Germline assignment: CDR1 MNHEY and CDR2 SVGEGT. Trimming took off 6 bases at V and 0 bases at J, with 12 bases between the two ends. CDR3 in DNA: TGTGCCAGCAGCCGACTATTACTAGCCAAAAACATTCAGTACTTC. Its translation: CASSRLLLAKNIQYF.

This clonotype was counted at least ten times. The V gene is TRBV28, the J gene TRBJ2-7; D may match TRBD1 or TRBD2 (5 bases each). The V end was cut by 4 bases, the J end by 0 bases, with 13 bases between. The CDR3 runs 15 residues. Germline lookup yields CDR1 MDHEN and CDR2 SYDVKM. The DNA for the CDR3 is TGTGCCAGCAGTTCCTCCGGGACGGACTCCTACGAGCAGTACTTC. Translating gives CASSSSGTDSYEQYF.

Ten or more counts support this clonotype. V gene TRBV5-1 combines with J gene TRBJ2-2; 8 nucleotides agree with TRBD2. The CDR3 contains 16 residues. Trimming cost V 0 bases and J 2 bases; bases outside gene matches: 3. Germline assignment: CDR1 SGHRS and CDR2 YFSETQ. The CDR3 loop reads CASSLGLASNTGELFF. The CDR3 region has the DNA TGCGCCAGCAGCTTGGGACTAGCGTCTAACACCGGGGAGCTGTTTTTT.

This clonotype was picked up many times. CDR3 in DNA: TGTGCCAGCAGTTTACTGACAAACACAGATACGCAGTATTTT. Translation gives CASSLLTNTDTQYF. V and J are TRBV28 and TRBJ2-3; D not certain. The CDR3 totals 14 residues. The germline V gene encodes CDR1 MDHEN and CDR2 SYDVKM. Trimming shortened V by 2 bases and J by 2 bases, and 8 bases separated the two germline ends.